This T cell receptor (beta chain) emerged from a study of CD8 T cells in ankylosing spondylitis. CDR1 SGHTA and CDR2 FQGNSA come from the germline V gene. This CDR3 region has 17 residues. MiXCR was run by TCRdb on the 5' RACE reads, yielding one entry per CDR3 protein. There are about 250,000 distinct CDR3 sequences in the sample; roughly 10% occur only once, and around 2.6% lies in the top ten. This clonotype was detected ten times or more. One junction end disagrees with the germline gene, perhaps due to a read error. V and J are TRBV7-2 and TRBJ2-5; 11 nucleotides match TRBD2. The sequenced material came from blood, either unsorted or a sorted T cell fraction (not recorded which). This TCR was sampled from a male donor with ankylosing spondylitis or in good health (not recorded which). The CDR3 is CASSSTSGGRAQKTQYF. In nucleotides, the CDR3 is TGTGCCAGCAGCTCAACTAGCGGGGGCCGGGCCCAAAAGACCCAGTACTTC.